Below, one TCR beta chain is given with its context. The study drew participants aged about 18 to 90 years from 20 to 30 US areas. Cohorts were determined from participant-reported clinical history. Cohort 3 recovered donors had two negative PCRs, clearance, or symptom resolution. The data derive from a study of blood T cell repertoires in COVID-19. About the research overall: From the United States, Italy and Spain came samples of acute and convalescent COVID-19.

The table came from immunoSEQ multiplex PCR; TCRdb's copy has only in-frame clones and leaves some out. The sample lists hundreds of thousands of clones, around 88% seen once, with 6% in the top ten. The CDR3 has 15 amino acids. Trimming cost V 4 bases and J 4 bases; bases outside gene matches: 5. Per the germline V gene, CDR1 is LGHNA and CDR2 is YSLEER. This TCR was recovered from a woman in her thirties or forties who had recovered from COVID-19. Material for sequencing was PBMCs or T cells enriched from blood (not recorded which). The chain couples TRBV4-3 to TRBJ1-5; 9 nucleotides align to TRBD1. CDR3: CASSPGTGRNQPQHF. CDR3 in DNA: TGCGCCAGCAGCCCCGGGACAGGGAGGAATCAGCCCCAGCATTTT.